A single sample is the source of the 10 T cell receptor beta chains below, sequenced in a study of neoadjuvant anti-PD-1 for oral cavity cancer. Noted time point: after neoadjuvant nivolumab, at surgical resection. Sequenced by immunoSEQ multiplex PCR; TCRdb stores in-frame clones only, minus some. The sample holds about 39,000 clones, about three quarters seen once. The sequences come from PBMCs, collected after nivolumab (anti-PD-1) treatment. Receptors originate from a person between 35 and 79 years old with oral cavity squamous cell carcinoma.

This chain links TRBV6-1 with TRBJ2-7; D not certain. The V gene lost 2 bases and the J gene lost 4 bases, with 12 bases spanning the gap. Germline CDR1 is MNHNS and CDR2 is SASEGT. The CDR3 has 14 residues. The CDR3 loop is CASSESLFPYEQYF. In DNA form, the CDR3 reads TGTGCCAGCAGTGAAAGTCTGTTTCCGTACGAGCAGTACTTC.

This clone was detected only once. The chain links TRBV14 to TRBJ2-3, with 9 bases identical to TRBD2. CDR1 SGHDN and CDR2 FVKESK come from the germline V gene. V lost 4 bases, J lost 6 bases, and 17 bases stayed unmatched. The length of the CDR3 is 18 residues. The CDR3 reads CASSRLVGSGGLRDTQYF. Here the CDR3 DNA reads TGTGCCAGCAGCCGCCTTGTAGGTAGCGGGGGCCTTCGGGATACGCAGTATTTT.

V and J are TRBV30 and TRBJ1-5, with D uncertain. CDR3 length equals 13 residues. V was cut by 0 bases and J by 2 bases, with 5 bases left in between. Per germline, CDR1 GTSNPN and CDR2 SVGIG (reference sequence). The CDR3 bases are TGTGCCTGGAGTGTCGGCGGCAATCAGCCCCAGCATTTT. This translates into CAWSVGGNQPQHF.

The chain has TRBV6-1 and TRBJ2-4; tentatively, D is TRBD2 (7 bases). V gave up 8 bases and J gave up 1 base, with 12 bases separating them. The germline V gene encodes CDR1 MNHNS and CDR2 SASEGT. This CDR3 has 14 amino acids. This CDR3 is CASLGRGAKNIQYF. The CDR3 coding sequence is TGTGCCAGCCTGGGGAGGGGGGCCAAAAACATTCAGTACTTC.

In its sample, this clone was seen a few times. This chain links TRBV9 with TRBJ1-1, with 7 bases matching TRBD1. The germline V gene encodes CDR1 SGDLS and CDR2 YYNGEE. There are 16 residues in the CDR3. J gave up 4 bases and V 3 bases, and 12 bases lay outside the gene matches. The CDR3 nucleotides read TGTGCCAGCAGCGGAGGACAGGCGGCGCGGAGCACTGAAGCTTTCTTT. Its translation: CASSGGQAARSTEAFF.

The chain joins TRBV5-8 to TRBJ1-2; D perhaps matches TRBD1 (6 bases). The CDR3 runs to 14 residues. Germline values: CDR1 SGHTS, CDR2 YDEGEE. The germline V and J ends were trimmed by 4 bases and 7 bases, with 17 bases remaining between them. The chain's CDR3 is CASSLSGARGGYTF. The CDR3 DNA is TGTGCCAGCAGCCTTAGTGGTGCCAGGGGTGGCTACACCTTC.

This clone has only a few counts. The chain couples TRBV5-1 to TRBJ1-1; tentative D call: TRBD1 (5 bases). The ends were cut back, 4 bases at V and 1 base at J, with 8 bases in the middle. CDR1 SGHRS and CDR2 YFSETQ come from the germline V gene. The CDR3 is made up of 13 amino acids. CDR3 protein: CASSEGPNTEAFF. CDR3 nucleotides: TGCGCCAGCAGCGAGGGGCCGAACACTGAAGCTTTCTTT. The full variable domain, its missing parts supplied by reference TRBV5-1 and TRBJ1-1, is KAGVTQTPRYLIKTRGQQVTLSCSPISGHRSVSWYQQTPGQGLQFLFEYFSETQRNKGNFPGRFSGRQFSNSRSEMNVSTLELGDSALYLCASSEGPNTEAFFGQGTRLTVV.

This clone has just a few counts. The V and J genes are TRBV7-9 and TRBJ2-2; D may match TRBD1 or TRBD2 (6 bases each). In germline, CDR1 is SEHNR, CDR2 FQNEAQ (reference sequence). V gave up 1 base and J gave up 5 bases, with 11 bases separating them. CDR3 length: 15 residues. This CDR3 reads CASSLGTGATGELFF. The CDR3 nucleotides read TGTGCCAGCAGCTTAGGAACGGGGGCTACCGGGGAGCTGTTTTTT.

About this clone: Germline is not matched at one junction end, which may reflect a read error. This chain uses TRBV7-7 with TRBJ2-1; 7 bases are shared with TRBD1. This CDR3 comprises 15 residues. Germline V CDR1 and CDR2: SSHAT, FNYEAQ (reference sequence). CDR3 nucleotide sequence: TGTGCTAGCAGCTTAGAGGACAGGCAGAACAATGAGCAGTTCTTC. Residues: CASSLEDRQNNEQFF.

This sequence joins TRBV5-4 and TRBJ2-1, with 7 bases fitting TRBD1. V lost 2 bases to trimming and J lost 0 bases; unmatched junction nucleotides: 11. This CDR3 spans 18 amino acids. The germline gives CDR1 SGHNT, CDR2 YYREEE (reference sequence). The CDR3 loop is CASSFKADRKSSYNEQFF. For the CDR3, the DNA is TGTGCCAGCAGCTTTAAAGCGGACAGGAAGAGCTCCTACAATGAGCAGTTCTTC.